A selection of T cell receptor beta chains follows, all from one sample in a study of graft-versus-host responses after intestinal transplantation. Sequencing was performed with immunoSEQ multiplex PCR; in TCRdb, only in-frame clones are kept and a portion is missing. The sample holds fewer than 5,500 clones; around 70% are singletons and the top ten take roughly 37%. This specimen consisted of PBMCs, obtained approximately 540 days after intestinal transplant. The receptor set was obtained from a human patient who received an intestinal transplant, so some T cells may come from the graft donor. Each CDR3 is given with its conserved first and last residue. Fields, in order: CDR3 length, V gene, clone size, J gene, D gene, CDR3 DNA, CDR3 protein. D genes are given only for firm matches. A row's size may be missing; if present it is once, few, many or a size class.

>11|TRBV7-8|-|TRBJ2-7|-
TGTGCCAGCAGCGCAGCCTACGAGCAGTACTTC
CASSAAYEQYF
>16|TRBV6-6|once|TRBJ1-1|-
TGTGCCAGCAGTTACTCGATAGGGACAAGGAACACTGAAGCTTTCTTT
CASSYSIGTRNTEAFF
>14|TRBV29-1|once|TRBJ1-1|-
TGCAGCGTTGGTTGGGGGCTGTCTGGCACTGAAGCTTTCTTT
CSVGWGLSGTEAFF
>15|TRBV6-5|-|TRBJ2-3|-
TGTGCCAGCAGTTATGGGATCACTAGCACAGATACGCAGTATTTT
CASSYGITSTDTQYF
>15|TRBV23-1|-|TRBJ2-4|-
TGCGCCAGCAGTCACCCAGGTCCTAGCCAAAACATTCAGTACTTC
CASSHPGPSQNIQYF
>12|TRBV5-3|-|TRBJ2-1|-
TGTGCCAGCAGCCTTCTAGTGAATGAGCAGTTCTTC
CASSLLVNEQFF
>13|TRBV6-8|-|TRBJ1-1|-
TGTGCCAGCAGTTTCAAGGAAATGAGTGAAGCTTTCTTT
CASSFKEMSEAFF
>14|TRBV6-1|-|TRBJ1-4|TRBD1
TGTGCCATCCAACCGGGACAGGGGATTGAAAAACTGTTTTTT
CAIQPGQGIEKLFF
>15|TRBV6-5|few|TRBJ1-2|-
TGTGCCAGCAGTTACTCGGCCGAGTCAACCTATGGCTACACCTTC
CASSYSAESTYGYTF
>14|TRBV7-2|-|TRBJ1-1|-
TGTGCCAGCAGCCAAGAGAGTGGTGGCACTGAAGCTTTCTTT
CASSQESGGTEAFF
>13|TRBV10-2|-|TRBJ1-1|-
TGCGCCAGCAGTGCCCCAAGGGACACTGAAGCTTTCTTT
CASSAPRDTEAFF
>13|TRBV29-1|-|TRBJ2-3|-
TGCAGCGTTGATGTAGGGGGCGGAGGGACGCAGTATTTT
CSVDVGGGGTQYF
>12|TRBV6-6|-|TRBJ2-7|-
TGTGCCAGCAGTTACGCGGGGTACGAGCAGTACTTC
CASSYAGYEQYF
>14|TRBV6-5|once|TRBJ1-1|-
TGTGCCAGCAGCCAAGAGAGTGGTGGCACTGAAGCTTTCTTT
CASSQESGGTEAFF
>15|TRBV7-9|-|TRBJ1-6|-
TGTGCCAGCAGCTTAGACCGATCCTATAATTCACCCCTCCACTTT
CASSLDRSYNSPLHF
>13|TRBV6-1|few|TRBJ2-2|TRBD1
TGTGCCAGCAGGACAGGGGACACCGGGGAGCTGTTTTTT
CASRTGDTGELFF
>19|TRBV7-2|-|TRBJ1-2|TRBD1
TGTGCCAGCAGCTTAGAAAGGTGGACAGGGAGGGGGGTTAGATATGGCTACACCTTC
CASSLERWTGRGVRYGYTF
>16|TRBV4-2|-|TRBJ1-4|TRBD1
TGTGCCAGCAGCCAAGATCGGGGACAGGGGGCTGAAAAACTGTTTTTT
CASSQDRGQGAEKLFF
>14|TRBV6-5|-|TRBJ1-2|TRBD1
TGTGCCAGCAGCCCCGGGACAGTGGCCGGTGGCTACACCTTC
CASSPGTVAGGYTF
>15|TRBV9|few|TRBJ1-3|-
TGTCCCAGCAGCGGGGGGGCGATTATTGGAAACACCATATATTTT
CPSSGGAIIGNTIYF
>14|TRBV4-3|few|TRBJ1-2|-
TGCGCCAGCAGCCAAGAAGAAGGACAGCTTGGCTACACCTTC
CASSQEEGQLGYTF
>15|TRBV4-3|-|TRBJ1-6|-
TGCGCCAGCAGCCAAGGGATAGGGGGAGATTCACCCCTCCACTTT
CASSQGIGGDSPLHF
>14|TRBV5-5|-|TRBJ1-5|TRBD1
TGTGCCAGCAGCTTAGGGACAGGTAATCAGCCCCAGCATTTT
CASSLGTGNQPQHF
>11|TRBV10-3|once|TRBJ1-2|-
TGTGCCATCAGTGACAACTATGGCTACACCTTC
CAISDNYGYTF
>14|TRBV2|-|TRBJ2-3|TRBD2
TGTGCCAGCAGTGATGACGGGGGGGCAGATACGCAGTATTTT
CASSDDGGADTQYF
>14|TRBV6-4|-|TRBJ2-1|TRBD1
TGTGCCAGCAGTGACTCGACAGGGGGCAATGAGCAGTTCTTC
CASSDSTGGNEQFF
>14|TRBV27|-|TRBJ2-7|-
TGTGCCAGCAGCCTTAGGGGGACGGATTACGAGCAGTACTTC
CASSLRGTDYEQYF
>16|TRBV6-6|-|TRBJ2-7|-
TGTGCCAGCAGGTCCACAGGAGGAAAGAGCTCCTACGAGCAGTACTTC
CASRSTGGKSSYEQYF
>16|TRBV25-1|-|TRBJ2-7|-
TGTGCCAGCAGTGACCCCCGAGACAGGAGCTCCTACGAGCAGTACTTC
CASSDPRDRSSYEQYF
>13|TRBV30|-|TRBJ1-1|-
TGTGCCTGGCAAGGGGAGAGGAGGACTGAAGCTTTCTTT
CAWQGERRTEAFF
>13|TRBV14|once|TRBJ2-7|TRBD2
TGTGCCAGCAGCCTGGTAGCGGGGTACGAGCAGTACTTC
CASSLVAGYEQYF
>15|TRBV11-2|once|TRBJ2-2|TRBD1
TGTGCCAGCAGCCCCGACAGGGTCAACACCGGGGAGCTGTTTTTT
CASSPDRVNTGELFF
>10|TRBV7-2|-|TRBJ2-7|-
TGTGCCAGCAGCTCCTACGAGCAGTACTTC
CASSSYEQYF
>12|TRBV11-2|once|TRBJ1-6|-
TGTGCCAGCAGCACCTCAAATTCACCCCTCCACTTT
CASSTSNSPLHF
>14|TRBV6-6|-|TRBJ1-2|TRBD1
TGTGCCAGCAGCCCCGGGACAGTGGCCGGTGGCTACACCTTC
CASSPGTVAGGYTF
>16|TRBV4-3|-|TRBJ1-6|TRBD1
TGCGCCCGCAGCCAAGAAACGGGGACAGGGGGCTCACCCCTCCACTTT
CARSQETGTGGSPLHF
>14|TRBV5-1|-|TRBJ2-3|-
TGCGCCAGCAGCGTGGTCCCAGATACAGATACGCAGTATTTT
CASSVVPDTDTQYF
>17|TRBV7-2|once|TRBJ2-1|TRBD2
TGTGCCAGCAGCTTGAGGACTAGCGGGGGACCTTACAATGAGCAGTTCTTC
CASSLRTSGGPYNEQFF
>15|TRBV7-6|-|TRBJ2-3|-
TGTGCCAGCAGCTTAGTTGGTTCAGCGTCAGATACGCAGTATTTT
CASSLVGSASDTQYF
>16|TRBV2|few|TRBJ1-6|TRBD1
TGTGCCAGCAGTGAAATTCAGGGGGCGAATAATTCACCCCTCCACTTT
CASSEIQGANNSPLHF
>14|TRBV19|-|TRBJ2-4|-
TGTGCCAGTAGTATTTGGGGGGAAGGAAACATTCAGTACTTC
CASSIWGEGNIQYF
>14|TRBV29-1|-|TRBJ1-2|TRBD1
TGCAGCGTTAACACCGGGACAGTCAACTATGGCTACACCTTC
CSVNTGTVNYGYTF
>15|TRBV6-9|-|TRBJ2-3|TRBD2
TGTGCCAGCAGGATAGCGGGAGTGAGCACAGATACGCAGTATTTT
CASRIAGVSTDTQYF
>15|TRBV6-1|-|TRBJ2-7|TRBD2
TGTGCCAGCAGTGAAGATAGCGGGGGGGCGTACGAGCAGTACTTC
CASSEDSGGAYEQYF
>15|TRBV6-5|few|TRBJ2-7|TRBD1
TGTGCCAGCAGTTACGGGACAGGGGAAGCCTACGAGCAGTACTTC
CASSYGTGEAYEQYF
>16|TRBV2|-|TRBJ1-6|TRBD1
TGTGCCAGCAGCGGGCCGGACAGGGGGTGGAGTTCACCCCTCCACTTT
CASSGPDRGWSSPLHF